The next 24 T cell receptor beta chains were all read from a single sample in a study of cytomegalovirus exposure and HLA in healthy donors. The PCR contained 60 Vbeta and 13 Jbeta primers. Sequencing was performed with immunoSEQ multiplex PCR; in TCRdb, only in-frame clones are kept and a portion is missing. Seen in this sample are about 140,000 clones; the ten most common clones hold approximately 2.5%. The sequenced sample consisted of PBMCs. The receptors originated from a man aged 35 to 55 in good health and CMV-seronegative.

The chain employs TRBV18 and TRBJ2-7; 11 bases align to TRBD2. Germline-derived CDR1 and CDR2 are KGHSH and LQKENI. This CDR3 comprises 17 residues. The V segment lost 0 bases and the J segment 7 bases; nucleotides outside the gene matches: 11. This CDR3 is CASSPPVSSGGFREQYF. The CDR3 DNA sequence: TGTGCCAGCTCACCACCGGTCTCTAGCGGGGGGTTTCGGGAGCAGTACTTC. Supplemented by reference TRBV18 and TRBJ2-7, the full variable domain reads NAGVMQNPRHLVRRRGQEARLRCSPMKGHSHVYWYRQLPEEGLKFMVYLQKENIIDESGMPKERFSAEFPKEGPSILRIQQVVRGDSAAYFCASSPPVSSGGFREQYFGPGTRLTVT.

The rearrangement joins TRBV5-5 to TRBJ2-1; 9 bases agree with TRBD1. V lost 4 bases to trimming and J lost 2 bases; unmatched junction nucleotides: 4. Germline CDR1 reads SGHKS; CDR2 reads YYEKEE (reference sequence). CDR3 length: 15 residues. CDR3 sequence: CASSTRQGAYNEQFF. The DNA of the CDR3 is TGTGCCAGCAGCACTCGACAGGGGGCCTACAATGAGCAGTTCTTC. Full variable domain (outside the CDR3, taken from reference TRBV5-5 and TRBJ2-1): DAGVTQSPTHLIKTRGQQVTLRCSPISGHKSVSWYQQVLGQGPQFIFQYYEKEERGRGNFPDRFSARQFPNYSSELNVNALLLGDSALYLCASSTRQGAYNEQFFGPGTRLTVL.

V gene TRBV5-4 combines with J gene TRBJ1-1, with a weak D call TRBD1 (5 bases). Trimming stripped 1 base from V and 3 bases from J, with 10 bases between. The CDR3 contains 14 residues. Germline loops: CDR1 SGHNT, CDR2 YYREEE (reference sequence). As DNA, the CDR3 is TGTGCCAGCAGCTTGCAGGGTTCGTACACTGAAGCTTTCTTT. Its protein product is CASSLQGSYTEAFF.

The chain employs TRBV29-1 and TRBJ1-1; 9 bases are shared with TRBD1. Trimming at V came to 6 bases and at J to 7 bases, leaving 6 bases not matched to a gene. Germline assignment: CDR1 SQVTM and CDR2 ANQGSEA. The CDR3 contains 12 residues. This CDR3 is CSVYRGRSEAFF. The CDR3 DNA sequence: TGCAGCGTGTACAGGGGGCGGAGTGAAGCTTTCTTT.

V usage is TRBV5-4 and J usage is TRBJ1-1, with 7 bases that match TRBD1. The CDR3 consists of 15 residues. Germline values: CDR1 SGHNT, CDR2 YYREEE (reference sequence). With V trimmed by 3 bases and J by 3 bases, 8 bases remained unmatched. CDR3 protein: CASSSPLRGDTEAFF. The CDR3 coding sequence is TGTGCCAGCAGCTCGCCACTCAGGGGGGACACTGAAGCTTTCTTT.

The V and J genes are TRBV5-1 and TRBJ2-3; TRBD2 matches at 8 bases. After removal of 5 bases from V and 1 base from J, the junction contained 6 bases not matched to a gene. CDR1 is SGHRS, CDR2 YFSETQ, per germline. The CDR3 length is 15 residues. CDR3 bases: TGCGCCAGCAGTGCGGCGGGGGGTCGCACAGATACGCAGTATTTT. Its protein is CASSAAGGRTDTQYF.

This chain uses TRBV25-1 with TRBJ2-1, with 8 bases identical to TRBD2. The CDR3 consists of 16 residues. Losses at the gene ends were 1 base for V and 6 bases for J; bases not matched to a gene: 8. The V gene's germline CDR1 is MGHDK and CDR2 SYGVNS. In DNA form, the CDR3 reads TGTGCCAGCAGTGAATCCCTCTTGGCGGGGGGCAATGAGCAGTTCTTC. Its protein is CASSESLLAGGNEQFF.

The V and J genes are TRBV6-5 and TRBJ1-2; perhaps TRBD1 as D (5 bases). This CDR3 spans 14 amino acids. V lost 7 bases and J lost 4, with 16 bases in between. The germline V gene has CDR1 MNHEY and CDR2 SVGAGI. The DNA for the CDR3 is TGTGCCAGCACTACTACCTCAGGGCTCTATGGCTACACCTTC. It codes for CASTTTSGLYGYTF.

This chain joins TRBV16 and TRBJ2-6, with 7 positions matching TRBD2. The germline CDR1 and CDR2 sequences are KGHSY and FQNENV. The J segment lost 0 bases and the V segment lost 0 bases, leaving 14 bases of the junction unmatched. This CDR3 is 21 amino acids long. The CDR3 sequence: CASSQSTDGRGLNSGANVLTF. The CDR3 nucleotides read TGTGCCAGCAGCCAATCGACTGATGGGAGGGGACTGAACTCTGGGGCCAACGTCCTGACTTTC.

The chain couples TRBV2 to TRBJ2-5, with D possibly TRBD2 on 5 matching bases. This CDR3 has 15 amino acids. Germline V gene data show CDR1 as SNHLY and CDR2 as FYNNEI. V dropped 7 bases and J dropped 3 bases, with 18 bases sitting between them. The CDR3 region has the DNA TGTGCCAGCACCCACCGGCTACTAGAAGAAGAGACCCAGTACTTC. Its protein is CASTHRLLEEETQYF. The full variable domain, rest sourced from reference TRBV2 and TRBJ2-5, is EPEVTQTPSHQVTQMGQEVILRCVPISNHLYFYWYRQILGQKVEFLVSFYNNEISEKSEIFDDQFSVERPDGSNFTLKIRSTKLEDSAMYFCASTHRLLEEETQYFGPGTRLLVL.

The V gene is TRBV10-3, the J gene TRBJ1-4; 8 bases agree with TRBD1. Trimming removed 6 bases from V and 8 bases from J; junction bases left unmatched: 5. The CDR3 spans 13 residues. Looked up from germline, CDR1 is ENHRY and CDR2 is SYGVKD. The CDR3: CAIRGTGGEKLFF. The CDR3 DNA is TGTGCCATCAGGGGGACAGGTGGGGAAAAACTGTTTTTT.

The gene calls are TRBV28 and TRBJ2-7; 7 bases fit TRBD2. This CDR3 contains 14 residues. Per germline, CDR1 MDHEN and CDR2 SYDVKM. The V gene end was trimmed by 2 bases and the J gene end by 3 bases; junction bases not matched to a gene: 4. For the CDR3, the DNA is TGTGCCAGCAGTTTACGGGGGGAAGGCTACGAGCAGTACTTC. Translated, it gives CASSLRGEGYEQYF.

The chain combines TRBV7-6 with TRBJ2-3, with 7 bases lining up with TRBD1. The CDR3 runs 16 residues. J gave up 3 bases and V 5 bases, and 11 bases lay outside the gene matches. Germline-derived CDR1 and CDR2 are SGHVS and FNYEAQ. CDR3 DNA sequence: TGTGCCAGCAGCCCTCGCCCTGGGACAGCAACAGATACGCAGTATTTT. Translated, it gives CASSPRPGTATDTQYF.

This chain links TRBV28 with TRBJ1-1; D possibly corresponds to TRBD1 (6 bases). The V gene lost 2 bases and the J gene lost 7 bases, with 11 bases spanning the gap. CDR3 length equals 13 residues. CDR1 and CDR2 from the germline V gene are MDHEN and SYDVKM. As DNA, the CDR3 is TGTGCCAGCAGTTTAATAAGGGGGTTTGAAGCTTTCTTT. Translating gives CASSLIRGFEAFF. Complete variable domain (other parts from reference TRBV28 and TRBJ1-1): DVKVTQSSRYLVKRTGEKVFLECVQDMDHENMFWYRQDPGLGLRLIYFSYDVKMKEKGDIPEGYSVSREKKERFSLILESASTNQTSMYLCASSLIRGFEAFFGQGTRLTVV.

The rearrangement uses TRBV6-5 and TRBJ2-1, with a tentative D call TRBD1 (6 bases). Germline V lookup: CDR1 MNHEY, CDR2 SVGAGI. V dropped 5 bases and J dropped 7 bases, with 12 bases sitting between them. The CDR3 loop spans 13 amino acids. This CDR3 reads CASSPGERNEQFF. The CDR3 DNA reads as TGTGCCAGCAGTCCAGGGGAAAGAAATGAGCAGTTCTTC.

This chain connects TRBV19 to TRBJ1-5; D gene ambiguous. This CDR3 contains 16 residues. The germline CDR1 and CDR2 sequences are LNHDA and SQIVND (reference sequence). V lost 0 bases and J lost 1, with 10 bases in between. The CDR3 nucleotides read TGTGCCAGTAGTATAGAAAACCAGGCCAGCAATCAGCCCCAGCATTTT. Encoded protein: CASSIENQASNQPQHF.

CDR3 DNA: TGTGCCAGCAGCGGAAGACTAGCGGGGGGTCGGTCCGGGGAGCTGTTTTTT. Protein sequence: CASSGRLAGGRSGELFF. This chain joins TRBV2 and TRBJ2-2, with 13 nucleotides matching TRBD2. The CDR3 totals 17 residues. V dropped 6 bases and J dropped 6; count of bases not matched to a gene: 10. Looked up from germline, CDR1 is SNHLY and CDR2 is FYNNEI.

The chain is built from TRBV4-2 and TRBJ1-2, with D possibly matching TRBD1 (6 bases). Germline CDR1 and CDR2: LGHNA and YNFKEQ. V dropped 3 bases and J dropped 8 bases, with 16 bases sitting between them. This CDR3 has 14 amino acids. CDR3 nucleotides: TGTGCCAGCAGCCATGAACAGGGATCTGGAGGCTACACCTTC. This codes for CASSHEQGSGGYTF.

V usage is TRBV14 and J usage is TRBJ1-3; the D is unclear. The CDR3 spans 16 residues. The germline V gene encodes CDR1 SGHDN and CDR2 FVKESK. Trimming pared 0 bases from V and 0 bases from J, leaving 9 bases between. The CDR3 DNA sequence: TGTGCCAGCAGCCAAGAATTTTGGCCCTCTGGAAACACCATATATTTT. Protein product: CASSQEFWPSGNTIYF.

V and J are TRBV29-1 and TRBJ2-7; 14 nucleotides align to TRBD2. Trimming took 0 bases from V and 3 from J; bases not matched to a gene: 7. Germline V gene lookup returns CDR1 SQVTM and CDR2 ANQGSEA. CDR3 length: 17 amino acids. CDR3 sequence: CSVEDRGLAGALYEQYF. CDR3 bases: TGCAGCGTTGAAGATAGGGGACTAGCGGGGGCCCTCTACGAGCAGTACTTC.

The chain couples TRBV20-1 to TRBJ1-2; no definite D call. CDR1 DFQATT and CDR2 SNEGSKA come from the germline V gene (reference sequence). The V and J ends lost 5 bases and 8 bases respectively, with 12 bases between them. The CDR3 spans 11 residues. Here the CDR3 DNA reads TGCAGTGCTCCTGCCGGAGGAGGCTACACCTTC. Protein sequence: CSAPAGGGYTF.

The V call is TRBV6-5, the J call TRBJ1-2; no firm D call. Germline CDR1 reads MNHEY; CDR2 reads SVGAGI. The CDR3 consists of 13 residues. Trimming shortened V by 6 bases and J by 4 bases, and 12 bases separated the two germline ends. CDR3 loop: CASSPVAGYGYTF. CDR3 DNA: TGTGCCAGCAGCCCGGTGGCGGGCTATGGCTACACCTTC.

The rearrangement joins TRBV10-3 to TRBJ1-2; 10 bases agree with TRBD1. V lost 5 bases and J lost 2; bases outside the gene matches: 2. CDR1 ENHRY and CDR2 SYGVKD come from the germline V gene. This CDR3 contains 14 residues. CDR3 in DNA: TGTGCCATCAGTATGACAGGGGGCAACTATGGCTACACCTTC. This gives the protein CAISMTGGNYGYTF.

The chain links TRBV6-5 to TRBJ1-2; 8 nucleotides match TRBD1. CDR1 is MNHEY and CDR2 is SVGAGI in the germline V gene. V shed 5 bases, J shed 5 bases, and the junction held 7 bases outside the gene matches. The CDR3 has 14 residues. Here the CDR3 DNA reads TGTGCCAGCAGTCTACAGGGGGATACTTATGGCTACACCTTC. It codes for CASSLQGDTYGYTF.